The 25 T cell receptor beta chains given below trace back to one sample, sequenced in a study of T cell responses to AZD1222 COVID-19 vaccine. Libraries were prepared by immunoSEQ multiplex PCR; TCRdb keeps only in-frame clonotypes and omits some of them. This table has about 140,000 clones, around nine tenths appearing once. The sequenced sample was peripheral blood, obtained on day 0 of AZD1222 vaccination. Every receptor here comes from an adult in good health.

The rearrangement uses TRBV3-1 (or the pseudogene TRBV3-2) and TRBJ2-7, with 8 bases fitting TRBD2. CDR1 is LGHDT, CDR2 YNNKEL, per germline (reference sequence). This CDR3 has 18 amino acids. Trimming removed 5 bases from V and 4 bases from J; junction bases left unmatched: 19. The CDR3 here is CASSTHALAGTRAYEQYF. The DNA for the CDR3 is TGTGCCAGCAGCACCCACGCCCTGGCGGGGACTAGGGCTTACGAGCAGTACTTC.

The chain employs TRBV27 and TRBJ2-7; D may be TRBD1 (6 bases). The germline V gene has CDR1 MNHEY and CDR2 SMNVEV (reference sequence). Trimming shortened V by 3 bases and J by 4 bases, and 7 bases separated the two germline ends. There are 12 residues in the CDR3. DNA of the CDR3: TGTGCCAGCAGTTTTCAGGGGTACGAGCAGTACTTC. Residues: CASSFQGYEQYF.

V is TRBV4-1 and J is TRBJ2-1, with D possibly TRBD2 on 6 matching bases. The CDR3 has 15 amino acids. Trimming took off 2 bases at V and 2 bases at J, with 10 bases between the two ends. CDR1 MGHRA and CDR2 YSYEKL come from the germline V gene. The CDR3 protein is CASSQLGLPYNEQFF. Written as DNA, the CDR3 is TGCGCCAGCAGCCAATTGGGACTTCCCTACAATGAGCAGTTCTTC.

This clone occurred a few times. This chain joins TRBV2 and TRBJ2-7, with D maybe TRBD2 (6 bases). The length of the CDR3 is 15 residues. The V gene's germline CDR1 is SNHLY and CDR2 FYNNEI. The ends were cut back, 4 bases at V and 4 bases at J, with 17 bases in the middle. This CDR3 reads CASSGKIAEVYEQYF. In DNA form, the CDR3 reads TGTGCCAGCAGTGGGAAGATAGCGGAGGTTTACGAGCAGTACTTC.

With regard to this clone: At the DNA level, this CDR3 is encoded by other sequences in the same sample as well. The rearrangement joins TRBV5-5 to TRBJ2-5; D gene ambiguous. Trimming cost V 0 bases and J 1 base, with 4 bases left between them. CDR3 size: 13 residues. Germline V gene sequence: CDR1 SGHKS, CDR2 YYEKEE (reference sequence). The CDR3 loop reads CASSLAVQETQYF. CDR3 sequence (DNA): TGTGCCAGCAGCTTGGCCGTCCAAGAGACCCAGTACTTC.

A single count supports this clone. The chain couples TRBV7-9 to TRBJ1-5; D ambiguous. Germline loops: CDR1 SEHNR, CDR2 FQNEAQ (reference sequence). CDR3 size: 14 residues. Trimming removed 3 bases at V and 2 bases at J, with 8 bases between. The CDR3 here is CASSFPAGNQPQHF. CDR3 nucleotides: TGTGCCAGCAGCTTCCCCGCGGGCAATCAGCCCCAGCATTTT.

The CDR3 sequence is CASSLLGAEAFF. DNA of the CDR3: TGTGCCAGCAGTTTATTAGGCGCTGAAGCTTTCTTT. The chain recombines TRBV28 with TRBJ1-1; D remains unclear. The germline gives CDR1 MDHEN, CDR2 SYDVKM. V was shortened by 1 base and J by 6 bases, with 6 bases between the two germline ends. The CDR3 sequence is 12 residues long.

The chain combines TRBV29-1 with TRBJ2-1; the match to TRBD2 covers 10 bases. CDR1 and CDR2 from the germline V gene are SQVTM and ANQGSEA. The V and J ends lost 1 base and 0 bases, in that order; junction bases with no gene match: 6. The CDR3 covers 17 residues. The CDR3 sequence: CSVEASGSGVSYNEQFF. The CDR3 DNA follows: TGCAGCGTTGAAGCTAGCGGGAGTGGAGTCTCCTACAATGAGCAGTTCTTC.

The chain is built from TRBV29-1 and TRBJ2-5; TRBD1 matches 7 bases. The CDR3 sequence is 14 residues long. Germline V CDR1 and CDR2: SQVTM, ANQGSEA. Unmatched junction bases numbered 7, after V lost 6 bases and J lost 0 bases. The CDR3 loop is CSVDRDSDQETQYF. The DNA of the CDR3 is TGCAGCGTGGACCGGGACAGCGACCAAGAGACCCAGTACTTC.

J is TRBJ1-6 and V is TRBV3-1 (or the pseudogene TRBV3-2), with unresolved D. CDR3 length: 15 amino acids. The V gene lost 1 base and the J gene lost 4 bases, with 8 bases spanning the gap. Germline V CDR1 and CDR2: LGHDT, YNNKEL (reference sequence). The CDR3 nucleotides read TGTGCCAGCAGCCAAGCGGCGGGGTATAATTCACCCCTCCACTTT. As protein: CASSQAAGYNSPLHF.

The rearrangement uses TRBV5-1 and TRBJ1-1; D may be TRBD1 (5 bases). This CDR3 spans 14 amino acids. The germline CDR1 and CDR2 sequences are SGHRS and YFSETQ. Trimming took 5 bases from V and 2 from J, leaving 13 bases between them. The CDR3 loop reads CASRVEGPNTEAFF. The DNA for the CDR3 is TGCGCCAGCAGGGTGGAGGGGCCTAACACTGAAGCTTTCTTT.

The CDR3 nucleotides read TGTGCCAGCAGTCCCACTCGGGTCTGGTTGGCCAAAAACATTCAGTACTTC. This sequence encodes CASSPTRVWLAKNIQYF. This chain links TRBV6-2 or TRBV6-3 with TRBJ2-4; D is unclear. Germline loops: CDR1 MNHEY, CDR2 SVGEGT. This CDR3 spans 17 amino acids. The V end was cut by 5 bases, the J end by 1 base, with 18 bases between.

This chain joins TRBV27 and TRBJ1-5; D unclear. The germline V gene has CDR1 MNHEY and CDR2 SMNVEV (reference sequence). V lost 6 bases, J lost 7 bases, and 13 bases lay in between. This CDR3 has 13 residues. This CDR3 reads CASRGVKNQPQHF. The CDR3 DNA reads as TGTGCCAGCAGGGGAGTGAAGAACCAGCCCCAGCATTTT.

The V and J genes are TRBV6-1 and TRBJ2-1, with D perhaps TRBD2 (6 bases). V lost 4 bases, J lost 0 bases, and 13 bases lay in between. This CDR3 is built from 16 residues. Germline loops: CDR1 MNHNS, CDR2 SASEGT. CDR3 sequence reads: CASSGRAGPSYNEQFF. In nucleotides, the CDR3 is TGTGCCAGCAGTGGCAGAGCGGGTCCCTCCTACAATGAGCAGTTCTTC.

The rearrangement uses TRBV7-9 and TRBJ2-4, with D unresolved. Trimming removed 5 bases at V and 0 bases at J, with 11 bases between. The CDR3 runs to 15 residues. Looked up from germline, CDR1 is SEHNR and CDR2 is FQNEAQ (reference sequence). CDR3 in amino acids: CASSPAELAKNIQYF. DNA for the CDR3: TGTGCCAGCAGCCCCGCGGAGTTAGCCAAAAACATTCAGTACTTC.

V gene TRBV28 combines with J gene TRBJ1-1; D remains ambiguous. Germline CDR1 is MDHEN and CDR2 is SYDVKM. V lost 3 bases to trimming and J lost 0 bases, with 5 bases between them. The CDR3 runs to 13 residues. The CDR3: CASSFGMNTEAFF. DNA of the CDR3: TGTGCCAGCAGTTTCGGGATGAACACTGAAGCTTTCTTT.

This clone was detected only a few times. V usage is TRBV4-2 and J usage is TRBJ2-7; 8 nucleotides match TRBD2. The CDR3 contains 15 residues. With 0 bases clipped from V and 0 bases from J, the junction kept 1 base outside the gene matches. From germline, CDR1 is LGHNA and CDR2 YNFKEQ. The CDR3 loop reads CASSQDLAGSYEQYF. The CDR3 bases are TGTGCCAGCAGCCAAGATCTAGCGGGCTCCTACGAGCAGTACTTC.

The genes are TRBV5-4 and TRBJ2-7, with 7 bases matching TRBD1. The V gene end was trimmed by 10 bases and the J gene end by 3 bases; junction bases not matched to a gene: 10. CDR1 and CDR2 (germline): SGHNT, YYREEE (reference sequence). This CDR3 region has 13 residues. The DNA for the CDR3 is TGTGCCGACAAACAGGGGCGCCACTACGAGCAGTACTTC. It is translated as CADKQGRHYEQYF.

This clone has a count of ten or more. V gene TRBV7-9 combines with J gene TRBJ1-1; 8 bases are shared with TRBD1. Unmatched junction bases numbered 3, after V lost 5 bases and J lost 1 base. This CDR3 spans 14 amino acids. CDR1 SEHNR and CDR2 FQNEAQ come from the germline V gene (reference sequence). CDR3 loop: CASSGQGWNTEAFF. The CDR3 DNA sequence: TGTGCCAGCAGCGGACAGGGCTGGAACACTGAAGCTTTCTTT. Based on the CDR3 plus reference TRBV7-9 and TRBJ1-1, the full variable domain is DTGVSQNPRHKITKRGQNVTFRCDPISEHNRLYWYRQTLGQGPEFLTYFQNEAQLEKSRLLSDRFSAERPKGSFSTLEIQRTEQGDSAMYLCASSGQGWNTEAFFGQGTRLTVV.

This sequence joins TRBV28 and TRBJ1-2, with 7 bases matching TRBD1. Germline trimming cut 5 bases from V and 9 bases from J; bases unmatched to any gene: 6. This CDR3 region has 12 residues. The germline V gene has CDR1 MDHEN and CDR2 SYDVKM. The CDR3 loop is CASSVTQGSYTF. For the CDR3, the DNA is TGTGCCAGCAGTGTTACACAGGGGAGCTACACCTTC.

As to this clone: An end of the junction does not agree with germline; a read error may underlie this. The V call is TRBV7-9, the J call TRBJ2-3; D is ambiguous. Germline V lookup: CDR1 SEHNR, CDR2 FQNEAQ (reference sequence). The CDR3 consists of 11 residues. The CDR3 is CASSLEPRVHF. CDR3 in DNA: TGTGCCAGCAGCTTAGAGCCCCGGGTGCACTTT.

This clone turned up a few times. The chain combines TRBV9 with TRBJ1-1; 9 bases are a match to TRBD1. Trimming cost V 4 bases and J 1 base; bases outside gene matches: 17. CDR1 and CDR2 from the germline V gene are SGDLS and YYNGEE. The CDR3 is 19 amino acids. CDR3 sequence (DNA): TGTGCCAGCAGCTTACTATCCGGGACAGGGACAGCCTCGAACACTGAAGCTTTCTTT. Amino acids: CASSLLSGTGTASNTEAFF.

The genes are TRBV2 and TRBJ2-2; the D gene could be TRBD1 or TRBD2 (5 bases each). The CDR3 sequence is 15 residues long. Trimming pared 4 bases from V and 3 bases from J, leaving 12 bases between. Germline assignment: CDR1 SNHLY and CDR2 FYNNEI. The DNA of the CDR3 is TGTGCCAGCAGTGTCCGGGGCCGGGACACCGGGGAGCTGTTTTTT. Translation gives CASSVRGRDTGELFF.

This clone was observed a single time. The chain employs TRBV4-1 and TRBJ1-6; D possibly corresponds to TRBD1 (6 bases). Germline V CDR1 and CDR2: MGHRA, YSYEKL. There are 14 residues in the CDR3. V was pared by 1 base and J by 9 bases, with 10 bases between. DNA for the CDR3: TGCGCCAGCAGCCAAGGCCGGGGGCTTTCACCCCTCCACTTT. It specifies CASSQGRGLSPLHF.

The CDR3 DNA reads TGTGCCAGCAGCAGACTAGCGGGAGTGGATGAGCAGTTCTTC. Translated, it gives CASSRLAGVDEQFF. The V gene is TRBV6-6, the J gene TRBJ2-1; 12 bases line up with TRBD2. This CDR3 comprises 14 residues. The junction had 5 bases not matched to a gene; V was cut back by 6 bases and J by 8 bases. Germline-derived CDR1 and CDR2 are MNHNY and SVGAGI (reference sequence).